This T cell receptor (beta chain) was obtained from a study of T-cell reconstitution after alpha-beta-depleted transplantation in children. Study-wide results and limits: T-cell numbers and diversity, one year after transplant, stemmed largely from T cells that were newly produced. About two months after transplant, alpha-beta T cells reportedly came from several hundred expanded graft clones. High day-60 TCRbeta diversity in some patients came from surviving recipient T cells and thymic progenitors.

The CDR3 is made up of 16 amino acids. Germline lookup yields CDR1 SEHNR and CDR2 FQNEAQ (reference sequence). V was cut by 4 bases and J by 6 bases, with 20 bases left in between. About this clonotype: Its antigen is still unknown.

Unique molecular identifiers were incorporated during preparation of the TCRbeta library. TCRdb itself ran the PCR reads through MiXCR, one entry per CDR3 protein. The sample yields about 220,000 distinct CDR3 sequences, approximately 19% seen once. The sample was PBMCs, mostly from graft donor cells, taken 360 days after TCRalphabeta/CD19-depleted stem cell transplant. The clonotype was recovered from a male patient between 2 and 10 years old who had a stem cell transplant for acute lymphoblastic leukemia, so the T cells may come from the graft donor. This chain links TRBV7-9 with TRBJ2-3, with TRBD1 as a possible D gene (7 bases). The CDR3 spells CASSSPTGRYADTQYF. DNA of the CDR3: TGTGCCAGCAGCTCCCCGACAGGGAGGTATGCGGATACGCAGTATTTT.